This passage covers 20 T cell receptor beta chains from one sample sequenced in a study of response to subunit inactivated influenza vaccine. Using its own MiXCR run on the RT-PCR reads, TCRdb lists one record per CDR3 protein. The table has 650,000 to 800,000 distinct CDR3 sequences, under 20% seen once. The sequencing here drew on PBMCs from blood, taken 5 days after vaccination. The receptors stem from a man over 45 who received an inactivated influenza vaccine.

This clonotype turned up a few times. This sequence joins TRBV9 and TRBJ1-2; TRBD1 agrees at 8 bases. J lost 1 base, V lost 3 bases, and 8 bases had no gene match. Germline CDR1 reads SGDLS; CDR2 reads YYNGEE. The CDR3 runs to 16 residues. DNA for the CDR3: TGTGCCAGCAGCGCCGGACAGGGTACGAGTAACTATGGCTACACCTTC. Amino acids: CASSAGQGTSNYGYTF.

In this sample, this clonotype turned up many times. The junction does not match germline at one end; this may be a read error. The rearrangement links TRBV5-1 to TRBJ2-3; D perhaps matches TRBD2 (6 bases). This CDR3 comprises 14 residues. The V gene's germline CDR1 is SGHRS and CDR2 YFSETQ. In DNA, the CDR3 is TGTGCCAGCAGCCCCGGGACTAGCACAGATACGCAGTATTTT. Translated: CASSPGTSTDTQYF. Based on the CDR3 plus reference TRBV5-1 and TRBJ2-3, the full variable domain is KAGVTQTPRYLIKTRGQQVTLSCSPISGHRSVSWYQQTPGQGLQFLFEYFSETQRNKGNFPGRFSGRQFSNSRSEMNVSTLELGDSALYLCASSPGTSTDTQYFGPGTRLTVL.

CDR3 sequence: CASSAFGSFATFF. CDR3 bases: TGTGCCAGCAGCGCCTTTGGGAGCTTCGCGACGTTCTTC. The rearrangement links TRBV7-9 to TRBJ2-1; D perhaps matches TRBD2 (5 bases). Germline CDR1 reads SEHNR; CDR2 reads FQNEAQ (reference sequence). The CDR3 contains 13 residues. The V and J ends lost 5 bases and 15 bases respectively, with 20 bases between them.

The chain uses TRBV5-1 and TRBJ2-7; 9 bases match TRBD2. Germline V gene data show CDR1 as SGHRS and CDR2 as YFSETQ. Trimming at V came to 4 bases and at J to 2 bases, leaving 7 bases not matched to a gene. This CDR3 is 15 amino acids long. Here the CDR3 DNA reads TGCGCCAGCAGCCTACTAGCGGGCGAGACCTACGAGCAGTACTTC. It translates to CASSLLAGETYEQYF.

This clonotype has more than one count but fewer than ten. CDR3 in amino acids: CSVGTPSNEKLFF. The CDR3 DNA reads as TGCAGCGTGGGGACACCCTCTAATGAAAAACTGTTTTTT. The chain carries TRBV29-1 and TRBJ1-4; a possible D gene is TRBD1 (6 bases). The CDR3 has 13 residues. Germline V gene sequence: CDR1 SQVTM, CDR2 ANQGSEA. V was pared by 6 bases and J by 3 bases, with 11 bases between.

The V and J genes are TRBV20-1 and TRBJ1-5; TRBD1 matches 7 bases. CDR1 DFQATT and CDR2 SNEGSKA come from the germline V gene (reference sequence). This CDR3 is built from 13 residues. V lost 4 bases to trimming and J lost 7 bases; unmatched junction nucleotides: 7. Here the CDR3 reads CSAMTGLGQPQHF. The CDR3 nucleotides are TGCAGTGCTATGACAGGGCTCGGCCAGCCCCAGCATTTT.

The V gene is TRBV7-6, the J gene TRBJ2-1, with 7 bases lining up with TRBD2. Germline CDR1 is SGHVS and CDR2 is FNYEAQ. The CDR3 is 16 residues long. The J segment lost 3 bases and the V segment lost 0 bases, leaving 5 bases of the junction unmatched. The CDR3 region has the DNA TGTGCCAGCAGCTTAGCGGGCGGGGGATACTACAATGAGCAGTTCTTC. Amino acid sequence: CASSLAGGGYYNEQFF.

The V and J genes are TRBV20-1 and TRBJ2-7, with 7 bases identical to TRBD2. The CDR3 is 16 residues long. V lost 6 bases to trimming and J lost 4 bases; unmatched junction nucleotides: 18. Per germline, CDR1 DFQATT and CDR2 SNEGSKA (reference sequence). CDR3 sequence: CSALPDLADLMYEQYF. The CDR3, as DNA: TGCAGTGCGCTTCCCGACCTAGCGGATCTTATGTACGAGCAGTACTTC.

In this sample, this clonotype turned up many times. The CDR3 here is CATSDLSRNTGELFF. The CDR3 nucleotides read TGTGCCACCAGTGATTTGTCCAGGAACACCGGGGAGCTGTTTTTT. The rearrangement links TRBV24-1 to TRBJ2-2; D not certain. Germline-derived CDR1 and CDR2 are KGHDR and SFDVKD. This CDR3 has 15 residues. Trimming pared 0 bases from V and 1 base from J, leaving 5 bases between.

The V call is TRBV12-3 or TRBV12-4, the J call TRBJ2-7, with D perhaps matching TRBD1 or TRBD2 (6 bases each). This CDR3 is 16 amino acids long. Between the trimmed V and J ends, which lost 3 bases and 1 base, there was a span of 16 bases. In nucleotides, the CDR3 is TGTGCCAGCAGTTTGTGGGGGGCATTAGGATCCTACGAGCAGTACTTC. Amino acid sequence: CASSLWGALGSYEQYF.

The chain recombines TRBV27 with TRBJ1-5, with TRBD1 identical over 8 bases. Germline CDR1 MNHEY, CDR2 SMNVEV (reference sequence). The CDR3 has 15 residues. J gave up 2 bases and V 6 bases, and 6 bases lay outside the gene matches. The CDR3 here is CASRSGTGGNQPQHF. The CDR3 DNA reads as TGTGCCAGCAGATCCGGGACAGGCGGCAATCAGCCCCAGCATTTT.

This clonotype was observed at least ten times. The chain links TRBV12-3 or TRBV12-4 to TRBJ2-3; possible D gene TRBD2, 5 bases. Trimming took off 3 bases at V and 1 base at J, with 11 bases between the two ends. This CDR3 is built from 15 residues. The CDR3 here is CASSFRRAGTDTQYF. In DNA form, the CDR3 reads TGTGCCAGCAGTTTCCGGCGGGCGGGCACAGATACGCAGTATTTT.

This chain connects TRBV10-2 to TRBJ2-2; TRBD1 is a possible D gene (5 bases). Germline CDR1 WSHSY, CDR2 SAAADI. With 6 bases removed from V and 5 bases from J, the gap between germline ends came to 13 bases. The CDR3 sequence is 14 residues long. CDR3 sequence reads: CASSDPAGTGELFF. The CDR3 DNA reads TGCGCCAGCAGCGACCCGGCAGGGACCGGGGAGCTGTTTTTT.

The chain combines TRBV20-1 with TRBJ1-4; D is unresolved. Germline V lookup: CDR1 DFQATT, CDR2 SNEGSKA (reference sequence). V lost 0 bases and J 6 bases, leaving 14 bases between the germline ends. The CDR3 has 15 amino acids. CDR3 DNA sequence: TGCAGTGCTAGAGATCTTACGGAGCCACATGAAAAACTGTTTTTT. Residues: CSARDLTEPHEKLFF.

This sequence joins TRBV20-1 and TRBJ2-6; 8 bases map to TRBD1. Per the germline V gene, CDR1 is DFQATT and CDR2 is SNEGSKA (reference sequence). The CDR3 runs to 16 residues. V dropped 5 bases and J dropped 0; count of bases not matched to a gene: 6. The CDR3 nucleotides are TGCAGTGCTTCTTGGACAGGGCGCTCTGGGGCCAACGTCCTGACTTTC. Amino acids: CSASWTGRSGANVLTF.

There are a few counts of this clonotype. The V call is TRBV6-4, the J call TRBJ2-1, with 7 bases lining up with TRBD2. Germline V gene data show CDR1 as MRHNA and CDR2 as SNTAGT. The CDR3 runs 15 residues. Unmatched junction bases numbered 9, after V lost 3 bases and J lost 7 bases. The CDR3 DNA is TGTGCCAGCAGTGATGGCGGGAGTGAGGGGAATGAGCAGTTCTTC. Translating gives CASSDGGSEGNEQFF.

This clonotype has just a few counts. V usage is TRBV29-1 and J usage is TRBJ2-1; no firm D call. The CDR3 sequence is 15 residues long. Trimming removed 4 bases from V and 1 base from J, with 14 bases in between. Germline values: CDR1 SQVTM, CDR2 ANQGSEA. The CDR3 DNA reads TGCAGCGTTGTTTTGTACTCCGCTTCCTACAATGAGCAGTTCTTC. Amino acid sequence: CSVVLYSASYNEQFF.

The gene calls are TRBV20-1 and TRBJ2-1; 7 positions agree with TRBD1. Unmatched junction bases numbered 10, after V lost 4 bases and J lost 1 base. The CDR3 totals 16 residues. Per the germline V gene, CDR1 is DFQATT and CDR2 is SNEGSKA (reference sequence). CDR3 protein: CSANTLDRESYNEQFF. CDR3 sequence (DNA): TGCAGTGCTAACACACTAGACAGGGAATCCTACAATGAGCAGTTCTTC.

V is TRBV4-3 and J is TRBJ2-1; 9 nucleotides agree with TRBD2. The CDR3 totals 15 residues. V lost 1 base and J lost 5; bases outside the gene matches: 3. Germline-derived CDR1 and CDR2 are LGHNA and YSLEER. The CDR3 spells CASSQVREGHNEQFF. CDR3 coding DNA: TGCGCCAGCAGCCAAGTGCGGGAGGGCCACAATGAGCAGTTCTTC.

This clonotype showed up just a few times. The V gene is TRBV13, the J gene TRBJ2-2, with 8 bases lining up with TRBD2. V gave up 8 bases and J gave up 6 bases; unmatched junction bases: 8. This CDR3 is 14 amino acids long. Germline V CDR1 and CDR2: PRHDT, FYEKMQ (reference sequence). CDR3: CASRRTAGAGELFF. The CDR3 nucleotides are TGTGCCAGCCGACGGACAGCGGGGGCCGGGGAGCTGTTTTTT.